The clone carrying this T cell receptor (beta chain) came up a few times. Its antigen is unidentified. The sample belongs to a study of cytomegalovirus exposure and HLA in healthy donors. Across the whole study: HLA-typed donors contributed some 87 million unique TCRs, which were held in an early data release. Whole-study results and caveats: It was in a later analysis that TCR association rates were seen to vary by HLA locus, highest for DRB1 and lowest for HLA-C.

The PCR contained 60 Vbeta and 13 Jbeta primers. Sequenced by immunoSEQ multiplex PCR; TCRdb stores in-frame clones only, minus some. The table lists under 150,000 clones, 82% of them singletons. The CDR3 loop spans 14 amino acids. V lost 4 bases to trimming and J lost 7 bases, with 17 bases between them. CDR1 is MGHRA, CDR2 YSYEKL, per germline. The chain carries TRBV4-1 and TRBJ2-7; tentatively, D is TRBD2 (5 bases). The origin of this receptor is a male donor in good health and CMV-seronegative. The specimen sequenced was PBMCs. The CDR3 here is CASSRGIGLGEQYF. CDR3 nucleotide sequence: TGCGCCAGCAGCCGAGGGATTGGATTAGGGGAGCAGTACTTC.